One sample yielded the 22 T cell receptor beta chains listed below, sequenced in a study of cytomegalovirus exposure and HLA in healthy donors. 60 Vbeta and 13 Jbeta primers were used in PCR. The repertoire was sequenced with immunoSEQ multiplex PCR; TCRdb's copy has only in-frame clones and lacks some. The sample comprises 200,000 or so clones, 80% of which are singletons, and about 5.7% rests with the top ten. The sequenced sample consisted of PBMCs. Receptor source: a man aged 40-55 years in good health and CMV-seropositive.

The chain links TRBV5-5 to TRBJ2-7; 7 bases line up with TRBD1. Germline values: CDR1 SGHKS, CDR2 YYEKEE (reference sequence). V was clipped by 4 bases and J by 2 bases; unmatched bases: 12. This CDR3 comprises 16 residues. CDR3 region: CASSPLDRVGPYEQYF. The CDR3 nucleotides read TGTGCCAGCAGCCCCCTCGACAGGGTAGGCCCCTACGAGCAGTACTTC.

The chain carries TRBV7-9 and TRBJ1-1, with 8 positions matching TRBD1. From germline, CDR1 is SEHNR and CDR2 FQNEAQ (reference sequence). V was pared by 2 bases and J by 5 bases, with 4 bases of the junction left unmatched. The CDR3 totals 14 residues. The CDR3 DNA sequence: TGTGCCAGCAGCTTATCGACAGGGGTGACTGAAGCTTTCTTT. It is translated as CASSLSTGVTEAFF.

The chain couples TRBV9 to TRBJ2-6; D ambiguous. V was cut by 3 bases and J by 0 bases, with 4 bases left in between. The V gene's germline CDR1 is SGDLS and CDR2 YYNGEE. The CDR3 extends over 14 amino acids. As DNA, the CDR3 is TGTGCCAGCAGCGCCCGCTCTGGGGCCAACGTCCTGACTTTC. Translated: CASSARSGANVLTF.

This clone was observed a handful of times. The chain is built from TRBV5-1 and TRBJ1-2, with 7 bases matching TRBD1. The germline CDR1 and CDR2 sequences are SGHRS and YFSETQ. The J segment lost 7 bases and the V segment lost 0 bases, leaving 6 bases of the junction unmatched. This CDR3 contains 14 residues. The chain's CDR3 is CASSLAGQESGYTF. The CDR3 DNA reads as TGCGCCAGCAGCTTGGCCGGACAGGAGAGTGGCTACACCTTC. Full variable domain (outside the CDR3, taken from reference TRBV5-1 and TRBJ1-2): KAGVTQTPRYLIKTRGQQVTLSCSPISGHRSVSWYQQTPGQGLQFLFEYFSETQRNKGNFPGRFSGRQFSNSRSEMNVSTLELGDSALYLCASSLAGQESGYTFGSGTRLTVV.

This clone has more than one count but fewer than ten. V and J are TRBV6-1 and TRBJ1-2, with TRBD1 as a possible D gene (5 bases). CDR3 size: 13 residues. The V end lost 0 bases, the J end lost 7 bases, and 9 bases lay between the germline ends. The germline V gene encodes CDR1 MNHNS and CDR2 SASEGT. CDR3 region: CASSEAGAAGYTF. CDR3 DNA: TGTGCCAGCAGTGAAGCAGGGGCCGCTGGCTACACCTTC.

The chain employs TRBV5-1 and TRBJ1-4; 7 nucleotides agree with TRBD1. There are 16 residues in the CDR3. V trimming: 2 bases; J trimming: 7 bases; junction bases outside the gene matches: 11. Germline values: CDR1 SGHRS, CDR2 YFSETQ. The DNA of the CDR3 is TGCGCCAGCAGCTTCGATTTAGGGGGCGGTAGTGAAAAACTGTTTTTT. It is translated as CASSFDLGGGSEKLFF.

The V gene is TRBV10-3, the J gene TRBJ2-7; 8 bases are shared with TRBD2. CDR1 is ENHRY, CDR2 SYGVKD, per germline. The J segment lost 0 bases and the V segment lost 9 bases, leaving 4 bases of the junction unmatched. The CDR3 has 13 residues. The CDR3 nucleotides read TGTGCCATTTCGGGGGGGAGCTCCTACGAGCAGTACTTC. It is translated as CAISGGSSYEQYF.

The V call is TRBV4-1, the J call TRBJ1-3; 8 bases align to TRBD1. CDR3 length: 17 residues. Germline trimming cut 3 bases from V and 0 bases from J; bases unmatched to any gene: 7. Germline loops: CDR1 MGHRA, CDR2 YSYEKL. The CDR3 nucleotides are TGCGCCAGCAGCCAGGAACTCAGGGGGCTCTCTGGAAACACCATATATTTT. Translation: CASSQELRGLSGNTIYF.

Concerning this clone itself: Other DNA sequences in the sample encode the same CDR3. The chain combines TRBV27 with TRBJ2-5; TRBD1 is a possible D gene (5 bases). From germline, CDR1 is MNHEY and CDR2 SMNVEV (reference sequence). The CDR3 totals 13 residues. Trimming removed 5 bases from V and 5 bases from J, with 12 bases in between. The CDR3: CASSPQGRETQYF. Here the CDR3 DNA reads TGTGCCAGCAGTCCCCAGGGTCGGGAGACCCAGTACTTC.

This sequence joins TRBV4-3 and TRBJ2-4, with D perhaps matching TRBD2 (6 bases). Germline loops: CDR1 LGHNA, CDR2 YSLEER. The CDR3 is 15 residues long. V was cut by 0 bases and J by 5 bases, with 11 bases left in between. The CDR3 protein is CASSQEGREENIQYF. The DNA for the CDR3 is TGCGCCAGCAGCCAAGAGGGCAGGGAGGAAAACATTCAGTACTTC.

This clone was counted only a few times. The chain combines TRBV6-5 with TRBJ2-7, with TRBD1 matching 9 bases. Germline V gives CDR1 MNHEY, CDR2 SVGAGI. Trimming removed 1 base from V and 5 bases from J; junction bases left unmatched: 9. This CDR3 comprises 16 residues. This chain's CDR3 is CASSYLPGQGPNEQYF. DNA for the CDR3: TGTGCCAGCAGTTACTTACCGGGACAGGGCCCCAACGAGCAGTACTTC.

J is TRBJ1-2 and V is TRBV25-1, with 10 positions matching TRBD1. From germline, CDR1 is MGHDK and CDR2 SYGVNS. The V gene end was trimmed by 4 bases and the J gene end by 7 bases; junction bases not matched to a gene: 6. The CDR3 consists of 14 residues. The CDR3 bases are TGTGCCAGCAGTGTAGGGACAGGGGAGAGTGGCTACACCTTC. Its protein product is CASSVGTGESGYTF.

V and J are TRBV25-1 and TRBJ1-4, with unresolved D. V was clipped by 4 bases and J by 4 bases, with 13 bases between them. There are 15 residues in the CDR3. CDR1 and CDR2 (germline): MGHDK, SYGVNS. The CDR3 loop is CASSAAEGSNEKLFF. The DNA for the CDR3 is TGTGCCAGCAGTGCCGCCGAGGGCAGTAATGAAAAACTGTTTTTT. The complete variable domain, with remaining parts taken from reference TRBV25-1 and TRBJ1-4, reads EADIYQTPRYLVIGTGKKITLECSQTMGHDKMYWYQQDPGMELHLIHYSYGVNSTEKGDLSSESTVSRIRTEHFPLTLESARPSHTSQYLCASSAAEGSNEKLFFGSGTQLSVL.

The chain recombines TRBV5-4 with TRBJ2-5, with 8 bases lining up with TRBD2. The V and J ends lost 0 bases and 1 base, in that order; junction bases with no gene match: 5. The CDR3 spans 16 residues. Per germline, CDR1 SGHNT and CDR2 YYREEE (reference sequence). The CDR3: CASSLAWSGGQETQYF. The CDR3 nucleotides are TGTGCCAGCAGCTTGGCCTGGAGCGGGGGCCAAGAGACCCAGTACTTC.

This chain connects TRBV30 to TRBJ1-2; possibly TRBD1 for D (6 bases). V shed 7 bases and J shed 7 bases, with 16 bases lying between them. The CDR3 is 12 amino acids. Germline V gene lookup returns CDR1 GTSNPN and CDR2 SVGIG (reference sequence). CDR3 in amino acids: CASSPTGLGYTF. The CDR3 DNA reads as TGTGCCTCCTCACCCACAGGGCTTGGCTACACCTTC.

The DNA for the CDR3 is TGTGCCTGGAGTGTCCCCCCTCAGGCAGAGACCCAGTACTTC. It yields the protein CAWSVPPQAETQYF. The V gene is TRBV30, the J gene TRBJ2-5; D call uncertain. The CDR3 spans 14 residues. The V end was cut by 0 bases, the J end by 4 bases, with 12 bases between. CDR1 and CDR2 (germline): GTSNPN, SVGIG (reference sequence).

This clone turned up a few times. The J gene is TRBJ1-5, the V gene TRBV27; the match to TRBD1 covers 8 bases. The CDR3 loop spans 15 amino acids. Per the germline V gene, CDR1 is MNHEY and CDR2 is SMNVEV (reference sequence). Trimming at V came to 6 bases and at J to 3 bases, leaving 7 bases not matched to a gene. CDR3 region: CASSPGGRINQPQHF. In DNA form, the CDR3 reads TGTGCCAGCAGCCCAGGGGGCCGGATCAATCAGCCCCAGCATTTT.

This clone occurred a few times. This chain's CDR3 is CASSVRTSGYNEQFF. CDR3 in DNA: TGTGCCAGCAGCGTACGGACTAGCGGGTACAATGAGCAGTTCTTC. This chain uses TRBV9 with TRBJ2-1; TRBD2 aligns across 11 bases. Germline assignment: CDR1 SGDLS and CDR2 YYNGEE. The ends lost 1 base at V and 4 bases at J; junction bases unmatched: 1. The CDR3 spans 15 residues.

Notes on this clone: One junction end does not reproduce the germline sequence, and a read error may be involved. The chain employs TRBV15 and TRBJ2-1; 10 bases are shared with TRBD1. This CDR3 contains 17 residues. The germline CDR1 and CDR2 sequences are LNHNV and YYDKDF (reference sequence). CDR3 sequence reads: CATNRRTGGKTYNEQFF. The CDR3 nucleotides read TGTGCCACCAACAGACGGACAGGGGGTAAGACTTACAATGAGCAGTTCTTC.

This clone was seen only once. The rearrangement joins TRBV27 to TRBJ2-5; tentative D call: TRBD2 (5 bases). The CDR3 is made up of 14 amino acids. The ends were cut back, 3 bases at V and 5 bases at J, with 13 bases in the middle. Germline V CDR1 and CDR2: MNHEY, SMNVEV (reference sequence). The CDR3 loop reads CASSFSGVKETQYF. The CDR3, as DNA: TGTGCCAGCAGTTTTTCCGGGGTTAAGGAGACCCAGTACTTC.

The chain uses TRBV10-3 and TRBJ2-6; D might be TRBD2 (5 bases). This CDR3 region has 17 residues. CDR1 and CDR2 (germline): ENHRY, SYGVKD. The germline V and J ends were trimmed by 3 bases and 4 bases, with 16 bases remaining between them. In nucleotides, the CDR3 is TGTGCCATCAGTGACTCGAGGACGCCGGGAGGGGCCAACGTCCTGACTTTC. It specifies CAISDSRTPGGANVLTF.

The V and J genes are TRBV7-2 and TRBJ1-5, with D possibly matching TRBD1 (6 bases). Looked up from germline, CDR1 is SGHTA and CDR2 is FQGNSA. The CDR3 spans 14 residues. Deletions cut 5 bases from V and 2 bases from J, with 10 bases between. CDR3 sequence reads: CASSPRQGNQPQHF. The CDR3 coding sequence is TGTGCCAGCAGCCCACGACAGGGCAATCAGCCCCAGCATTTT.